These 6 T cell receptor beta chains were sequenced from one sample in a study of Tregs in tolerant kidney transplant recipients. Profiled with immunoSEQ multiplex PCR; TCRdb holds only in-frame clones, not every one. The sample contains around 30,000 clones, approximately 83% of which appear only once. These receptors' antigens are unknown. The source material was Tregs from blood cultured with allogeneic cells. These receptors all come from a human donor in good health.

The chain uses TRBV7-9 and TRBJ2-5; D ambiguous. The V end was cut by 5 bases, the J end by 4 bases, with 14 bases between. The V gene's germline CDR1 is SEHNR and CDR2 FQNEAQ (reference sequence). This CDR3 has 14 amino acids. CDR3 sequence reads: CASSRGDPTETQYF. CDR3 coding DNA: TGTGCCAGCAGCCGAGGCGACCCAACAGAGACCCAGTACTTC.

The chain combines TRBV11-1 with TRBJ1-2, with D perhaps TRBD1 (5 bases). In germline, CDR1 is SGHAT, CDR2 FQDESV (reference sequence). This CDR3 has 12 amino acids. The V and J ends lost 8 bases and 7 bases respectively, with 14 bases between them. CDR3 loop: CASASGQAGYTF. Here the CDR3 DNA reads TGTGCCAGCGCCTCGGGGCAGGCTGGCTACACCTTC.

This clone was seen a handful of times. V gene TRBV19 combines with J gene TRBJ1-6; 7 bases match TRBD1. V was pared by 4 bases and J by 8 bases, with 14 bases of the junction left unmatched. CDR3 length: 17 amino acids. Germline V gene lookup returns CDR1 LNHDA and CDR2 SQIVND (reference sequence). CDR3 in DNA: TGTGCCAGTAGTACCTCAGGGACAGTCTGGGGGTATTCACCCCTCCACTTT. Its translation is CASSTSGTVWGYSPLHF.

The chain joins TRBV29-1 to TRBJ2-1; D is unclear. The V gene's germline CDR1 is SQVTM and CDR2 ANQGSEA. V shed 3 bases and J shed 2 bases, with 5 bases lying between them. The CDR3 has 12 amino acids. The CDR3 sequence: CSVDGAYNEQFF. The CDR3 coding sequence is TGCAGCGTTGACGGAGCCTACAATGAGCAGTTCTTC.

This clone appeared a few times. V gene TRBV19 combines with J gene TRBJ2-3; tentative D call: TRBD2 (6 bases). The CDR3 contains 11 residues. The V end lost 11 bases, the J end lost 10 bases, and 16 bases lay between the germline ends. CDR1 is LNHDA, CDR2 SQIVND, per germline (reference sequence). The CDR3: CASRGGTAQYF. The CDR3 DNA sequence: TGTGCCTCTCGAGGAGGGACCGCGCAGTATTTT.

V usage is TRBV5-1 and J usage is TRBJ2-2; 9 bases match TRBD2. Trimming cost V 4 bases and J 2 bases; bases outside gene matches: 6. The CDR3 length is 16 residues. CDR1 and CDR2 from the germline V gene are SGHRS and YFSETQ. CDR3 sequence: CASSPEGLANTGELFF. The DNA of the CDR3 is TGCGCCAGCAGCCCAGAGGGACTAGCCAACACCGGGGAGCTGTTTTTT.